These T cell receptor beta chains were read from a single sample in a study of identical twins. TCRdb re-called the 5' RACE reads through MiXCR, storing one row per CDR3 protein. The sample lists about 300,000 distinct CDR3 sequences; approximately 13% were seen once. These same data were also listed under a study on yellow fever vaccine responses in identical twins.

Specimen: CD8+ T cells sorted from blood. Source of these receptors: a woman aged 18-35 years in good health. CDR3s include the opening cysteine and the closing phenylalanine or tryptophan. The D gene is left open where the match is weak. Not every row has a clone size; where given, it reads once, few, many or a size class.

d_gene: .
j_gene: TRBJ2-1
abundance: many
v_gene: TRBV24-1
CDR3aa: CATSVGPYNEQFF
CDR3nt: TGTGCCACCAGTGTGGGTCCTTACAATGAGCAGTTCTTC

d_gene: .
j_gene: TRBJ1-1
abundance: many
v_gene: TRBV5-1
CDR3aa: CASSSRYMNTEAFF
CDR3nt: TGCGCCAGCAGCTCCCGGTATATGAACACTGAAGCTTTCTTT

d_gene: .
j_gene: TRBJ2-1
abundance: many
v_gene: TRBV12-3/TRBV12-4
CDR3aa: CASSQLRAGSGYNEQFF
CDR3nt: TGTGCCAGCAGCCAACTCAGGGCCGGGAGCGGCTACAATGAGCAGTTCTTC

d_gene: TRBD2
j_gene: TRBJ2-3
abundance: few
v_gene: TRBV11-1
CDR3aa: CASSLVTSGTFGGTDTQYF
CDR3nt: TGTGCCAGCAGCTTAGTGACTAGCGGCACGTTTGGAGGAACAGATACGCAGTATTTT

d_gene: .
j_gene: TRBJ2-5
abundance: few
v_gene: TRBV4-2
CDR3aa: CASSQPASPETQYF
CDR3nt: TGTGCCAGCAGCCAACCAGCCAGCCCAGAGACCCAGTACTTC

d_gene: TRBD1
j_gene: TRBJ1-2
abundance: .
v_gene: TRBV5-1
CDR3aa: CASLGQGFDGYTF
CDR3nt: TGCGCCAGCCTTGGACAGGGTTTTGACGGCTACACCTTC

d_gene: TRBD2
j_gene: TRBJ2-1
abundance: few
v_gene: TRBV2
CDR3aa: CASRHPGLADNNEQFF
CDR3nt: TGTGCCAGCAGGCACCCCGGACTAGCGGATAACAATGAGCAGTTCTTC

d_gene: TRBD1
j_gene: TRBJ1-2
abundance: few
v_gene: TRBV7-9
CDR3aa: CASSNKRDRYGYTF
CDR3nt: TGTGCCAGCAGCAACAAGCGGGACAGATATGGCTACACCTTC

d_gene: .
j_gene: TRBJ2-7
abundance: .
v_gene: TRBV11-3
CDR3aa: CASSFGDLYEQYF
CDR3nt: TGTGCCAGCAGCTTTGGGGACCTCTACGAGCAGTACTTC

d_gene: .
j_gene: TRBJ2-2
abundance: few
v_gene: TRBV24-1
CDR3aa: CATQTGSTGELFF
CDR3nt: TGTGCCACCCAAACAGGATCCACCGGGGAGCTGTTTTTT

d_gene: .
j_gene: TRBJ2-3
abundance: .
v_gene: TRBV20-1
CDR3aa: CSAYPDLDNTDTQYF
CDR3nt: TGCAGTGCTTACCCTGACTTGGACAACACAGATACGCAGTATTTT

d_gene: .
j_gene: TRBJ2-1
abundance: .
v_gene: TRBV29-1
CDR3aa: CSVEDQSNNNEQFF
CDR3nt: TGCAGCGTTGAAGATCAGTCCAACAACAATGAGCAGTTCTTC

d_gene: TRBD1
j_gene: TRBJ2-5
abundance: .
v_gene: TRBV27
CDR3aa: CACSITPPHRGIWETQYF
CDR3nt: TGTGCCTGCAGTATTACCCCACCCCACAGGGGGATATGGGAGACCCAGTACTTC

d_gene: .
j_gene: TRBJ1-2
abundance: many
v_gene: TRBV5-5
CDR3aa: CASSLGLTANYGYTF
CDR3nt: TGTGCCAGCAGCTTGGGCCTGACAGCTAACTATGGCTACACCTTC

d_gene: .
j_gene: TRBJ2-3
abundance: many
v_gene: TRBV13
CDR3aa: CASSTSADTQYF
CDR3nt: TGTGCCAGCAGCACGTCAGCAGATACGCAGTATTTT

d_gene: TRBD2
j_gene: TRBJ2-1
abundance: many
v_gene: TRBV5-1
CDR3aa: CASSPDGLAGEQFF
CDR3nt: TGCGCCAGCAGCCCAGATGGACTAGCGGGGGAGCAGTTCTTC

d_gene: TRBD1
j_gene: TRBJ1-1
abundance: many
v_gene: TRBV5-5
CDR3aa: CASTKTGRNTEAFF
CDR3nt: TGTGCCAGCACCAAGACAGGGCGGAACACTGAAGCTTTCTTT

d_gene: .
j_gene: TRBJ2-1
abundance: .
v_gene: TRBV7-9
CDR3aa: CASTPGIAFEQFF
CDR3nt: TGTGCCAGCACCCCAGGAATAGCGTTTGAGCAGTTCTTC

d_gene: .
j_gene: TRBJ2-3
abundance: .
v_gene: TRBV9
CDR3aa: CASSAPEPTDTQYF
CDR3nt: TGTGCCAGCAGCGCTCCGGAACCCACAGATACGCAGTATTTT

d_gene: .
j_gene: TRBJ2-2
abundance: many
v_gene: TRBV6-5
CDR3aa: CASSYSWGANTGELFF
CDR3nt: TGTGCCAGCAGTTACTCTTGGGGGGCGAACACCGGGGAGCTGTTTTTT

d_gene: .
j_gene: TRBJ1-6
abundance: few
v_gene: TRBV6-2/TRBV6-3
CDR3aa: CASSYSGTRNSPLHF
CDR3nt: TGTGCCAGCAGTTACTCCGGGACAAGGAATTCACCCCTCCACTTT

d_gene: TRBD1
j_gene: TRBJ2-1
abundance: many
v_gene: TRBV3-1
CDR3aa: CASSLENRGLDEQFF
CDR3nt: TGTGCCAGCAGCCTAGAAAACAGGGGGCTGGATGAGCAGTTCTTC

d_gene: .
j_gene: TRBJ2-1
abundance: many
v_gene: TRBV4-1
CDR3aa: CASSQVSGRRDIMGFNEQFF
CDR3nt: TGCGCCAGCAGCCAAGTTTCGGGTAGGCGGGACATCATGGGATTCAATGAGCAGTTCTTC

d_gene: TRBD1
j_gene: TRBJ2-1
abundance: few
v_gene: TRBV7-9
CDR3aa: CASSLANRGPYNEQFF
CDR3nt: TGTGCCAGCAGCTTAGCAAACAGGGGTCCCTACAATGAGCAGTTCTTC

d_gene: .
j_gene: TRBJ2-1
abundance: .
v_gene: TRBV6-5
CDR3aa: CASSYSRGRFDEQFF
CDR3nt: TGTGCCAGCAGTTACTCGCGGGGGCGATTCGATGAGCAGTTCTTC

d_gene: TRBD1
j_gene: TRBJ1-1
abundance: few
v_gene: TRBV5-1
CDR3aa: CASSTGQMNTEAFF
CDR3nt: TGCGCCAGCAGCACGGGACAGATGAACACTGAAGCTTTCTTT

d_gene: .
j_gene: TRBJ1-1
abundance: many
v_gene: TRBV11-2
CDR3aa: CASSLTVNTEAFF
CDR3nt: TGTGCCAGCAGCTTAACAGTGAACACTGAAGCTTTCTTT

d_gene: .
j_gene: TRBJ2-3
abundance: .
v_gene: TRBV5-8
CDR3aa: CASSLLGLGISDTQYF
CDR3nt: TGTGCCAGCAGCCTTCTCGGGCTAGGAATATCAGATACGCAGTATTTT

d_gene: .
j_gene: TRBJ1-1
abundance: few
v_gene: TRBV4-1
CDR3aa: CASSQDIGVRTEAFF
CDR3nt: TGCGCCAGCAGCCAAGATATCGGGGTTCGAACTGAAGCTTTCTTT

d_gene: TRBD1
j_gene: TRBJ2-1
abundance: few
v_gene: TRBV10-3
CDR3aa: CAISDEEDRGVLNEQFF
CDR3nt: TGTGCCATCAGTGACGAAGAGGACAGGGGGGTATTGAATGAGCAGTTCTTC

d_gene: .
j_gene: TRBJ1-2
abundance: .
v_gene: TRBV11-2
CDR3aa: CASSLGGARYGYTF
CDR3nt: TGTGCCAGCAGCTTAGGAGGGGCCCGCTATGGCTACACCTTC

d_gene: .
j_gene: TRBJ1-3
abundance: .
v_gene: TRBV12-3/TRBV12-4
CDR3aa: CASSPLPGGNTIYF
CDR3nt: TGTGCCAGCAGTCCACTCCCGGGGGGAAACACCATATATTTT

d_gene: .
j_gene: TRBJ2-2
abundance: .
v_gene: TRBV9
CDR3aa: CASSLHDRTGELFF
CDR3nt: TGTGCCAGCAGCCTACATGATAGGACCGGGGAGCTGTTTTTT

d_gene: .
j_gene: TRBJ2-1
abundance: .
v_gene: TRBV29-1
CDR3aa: CSVEGFEQFF
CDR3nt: TGCAGCGTTGAAGGGTTTGAGCAGTTCTTC

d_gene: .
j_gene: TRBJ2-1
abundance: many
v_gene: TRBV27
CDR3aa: CASSLGWRSEQFF
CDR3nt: TGTGCCAGCAGCCTGGGATGGCGGAGTGAGCAGTTCTTC

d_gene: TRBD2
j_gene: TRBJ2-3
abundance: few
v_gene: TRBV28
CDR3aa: CASSLMSSGATDTQYF
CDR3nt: TGTGCCAGCAGTTTAATGTCTAGCGGGGCTACAGATACGCAGTATTTT

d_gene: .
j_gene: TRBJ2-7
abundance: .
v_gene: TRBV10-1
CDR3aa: CASSETATSYEQYF
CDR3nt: TGCGCCAGCAGTGAAACAGCCACCAGCTACGAGCAGTACTTC

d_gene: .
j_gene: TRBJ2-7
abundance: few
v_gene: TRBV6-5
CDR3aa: CASSYGARSEQYF
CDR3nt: TGTGCCAGCAGTTATGGGGCCAGATCCGAGCAGTACTTC

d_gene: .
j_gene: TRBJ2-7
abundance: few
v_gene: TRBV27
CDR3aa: CASSLWANSYEQYF
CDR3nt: TGTGCCAGCAGTTTATGGGCCAACAGTTACGAGCAGTACTTC

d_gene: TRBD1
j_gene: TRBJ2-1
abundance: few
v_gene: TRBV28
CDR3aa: CASRVQGLWTGSVEQFF
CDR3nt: TGTGCCAGCAGAGTTCAGGGCCTCTGGACAGGCTCGGTTGAGCAGTTCTTC

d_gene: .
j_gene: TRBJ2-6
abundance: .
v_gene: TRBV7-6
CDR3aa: CASSLAVASGANVLTF
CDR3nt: TGTGCCAGCAGCTTAGCGGTGGCATCTGGGGCCAACGTCCTGACTTTC

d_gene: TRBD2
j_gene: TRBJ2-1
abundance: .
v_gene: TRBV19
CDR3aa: CASSGAGGDEQFF
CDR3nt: TGTGCCAGTAGTGGCGCGGGAGGAGATGAGCAGTTCTTC

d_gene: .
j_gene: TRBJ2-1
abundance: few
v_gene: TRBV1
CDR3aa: CTSRITKDRGRLSYNEQFF
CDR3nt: TGCACCAGCAGAATTACTAAGGACAGGGGCCGATTATCCTACAATGAGCAGTTCTTC

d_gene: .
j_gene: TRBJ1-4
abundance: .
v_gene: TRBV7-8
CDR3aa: CASSPRSSPYEKLFF
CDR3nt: TGTGCCAGCAGCCCACGGAGCAGCCCCTATGAAAAACTGTTTTTT

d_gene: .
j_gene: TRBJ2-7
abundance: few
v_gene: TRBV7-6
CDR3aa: CASTLGRGGEQYF
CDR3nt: TGTGCCAGCACCCTTGGGCGAGGCGGCGAGCAGTACTTC

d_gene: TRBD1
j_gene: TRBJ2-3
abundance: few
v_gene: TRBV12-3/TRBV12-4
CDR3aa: CASSLYRGLGADTQYF
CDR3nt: TGTGCCAGCAGTTTATACAGGGGGCTCGGGGCAGATACGCAGTATTTT

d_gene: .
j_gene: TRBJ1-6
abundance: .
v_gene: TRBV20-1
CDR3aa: CSARDVDAPLHF
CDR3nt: TGCAGTGCTAGAGATGTAGACGCACCCCTCCACTTT

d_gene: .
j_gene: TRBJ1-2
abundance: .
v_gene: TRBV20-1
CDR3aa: CSARDTIPGDYGYTF
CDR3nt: TGCAGTGCTAGAGATACAATCCCAGGGGACTATGGCTACACCTTC

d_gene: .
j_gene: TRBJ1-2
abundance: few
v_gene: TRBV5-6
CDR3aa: CASSREQGGYGYTF
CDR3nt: TGTGCCAGCAGCCGGGAACAGGGAGGGTATGGCTACACCTTC